This T cell receptor beta chain was observed in a study of radiotherapy plus CTLA-4 blockade in lung cancer. Study-level background: Objective responses were observed in about 17% of patients, and disease control was achieved by roughly 29%. Study-wide findings and caveats: According to reports, early shifts in blood T cell clones, alongside interferon-beta, forecast response most accurately.

Concerning this clone itself: Its antigen is not identified.

Germline V CDR1 and CDR2: MDHEN, SYDVKM. V lost 4 bases and J lost 1; bases outside the gene matches: 5. CDR3 length equals 17 residues. The table came from immunoSEQ multiplex PCR; TCRdb's copy has only in-frame clones and leaves some out. The sample consists of around 50,000 clones, approximately 86% of them appearing once. The specimen was peripheral blood, collected from a patient treated with radiotherapy plus ipilimumab. The genes are TRBV28 and TRBJ2-2; 11 positions match TRBD2. The sequence derives from a human donor with non-small cell lung cancer that progressed on radiotherapy plus ipilimumab. Some clones in this sample may be carry-over from other donors' samples. The CDR3 DNA reads TGTGCCAGCAGTTCACCCGGGACTAGCGGGAACACCGGGGAGCTGTTTTTT. Protein: CASSSPGTSGNTGELFF. The full variable domain, its missing parts supplied by reference TRBV28 and TRBJ2-2, is DVKVTQSSRYLVKRTGEKVFLECVQDMDHENMFWYRQDPGLGLRLIYFSYDVKMKEKGDIPEGYSVSREKKERFSLILESASTNQTSMYLCASSSPGTSGNTGELFFGEGSRLTVL.